This TCR beta chain stems from a study of blood T cell repertoires in COVID-19 (dated by TCRdb to about 2020). For the wider study: Collaborator samples came from the United States, Italy and Spain and covered acute and convalescent phases of COVID-19. The sample metadata nearly always contained a de-identified subject ID, COVID-19 status, age in years and sex. A freely available public database, intended as a resource for researchers studying the immune response to SARS-CoV-2, is where the repertoires were released. Where HLA class I and class II types were available, the types were taken from metadata supplied by the sample provider, not from assay-based typing. Deeply sampled blood TCRbeta repertoires from subjects exposed to, actively infected with, or recovered from COVID-19 were included in the dataset. The material from the prospective study consisted of cDNA or gDNA derived from T cells, B-cell-depleted T cells, or PBMCs. The samples were drawn from the first 160 participants of the ongoing ImmuneRACE study and from 1,254 subjects provided by 6 global collaborators. General conclusions and limits of the study: How much clinical and demographic metadata was included differed by source and by participant, and the metadata was provided uncurated.

The immunoSEQ Assay, a bias-controlled multiplex PCR, was used to amplify TCRbeta CDR3 regions from genomic DNA. The original pipeline was this. Within the assay, amplification of reference gene primers was used to estimate how many nucleated cells each sample contained. To quantify the absolute abundance of each unique TCRbeta CDR3 rearrangement, sequence reads were collapsed and filtered. For each sample, productive Simpson clonality was calculated as the square root of Simpson's diversity index across productive rearrangements. In TCRdb, the immuneACCESS table is reduced to in-frame sequences with V and J assigned. These tables do not hold every clone; where another copy was compared, an unresolved V gene accounts for under half, and the others remain unexplained. The V and J calls and clone size are taken from that table; D and trimming were inferred from the DNA. This sample lists about 150,000 clones; approximately 81% were detected once. Roughly 8.3% of the sample goes to the ten largest clones.

Including the terminal cysteine and phenylalanine, the CDR3 comprises 15 residues. The read is trimmed to its CDR3 DNA, 45 bases read in frame from base 1. The germline V gene encodes CDR1 MNHNS and CDR2 SASEGT. V is pared back by 2 bases and J by 7 bases, with 12 bases lying between the germline termini. As to this clone: No antigen is known for it. No clone much larger than this one lies a single base away; base qualities are absent.

One collaborating source in Seattle enrolled patients while the patients were actively infected and followed the patients over time throughout the course of disease. Collaborating institutions collected whole blood in K2EDTA tubes following their own protocols. For TCRbeta analysis, collaborators shipped samples in one of three forms: frozen whole blood, isolated PBMCs, or DNA extracted from either of those sample types. Sequences were obtained from peripheral blood. The clonotype originates from a woman aged 60-75 years with COVID-19, enrolled during active disease. The chain was built from TRBV6-1 and TRBJ1-6; a tentative D call is TRBD1 (5 bases match). CDR3 sequence: CASSERGQGNSPLHF. The DNA sequence is TGTGCCAGCAGTGAAAGGGGTCAGGGAAATTCACCCCTCCACTTT.